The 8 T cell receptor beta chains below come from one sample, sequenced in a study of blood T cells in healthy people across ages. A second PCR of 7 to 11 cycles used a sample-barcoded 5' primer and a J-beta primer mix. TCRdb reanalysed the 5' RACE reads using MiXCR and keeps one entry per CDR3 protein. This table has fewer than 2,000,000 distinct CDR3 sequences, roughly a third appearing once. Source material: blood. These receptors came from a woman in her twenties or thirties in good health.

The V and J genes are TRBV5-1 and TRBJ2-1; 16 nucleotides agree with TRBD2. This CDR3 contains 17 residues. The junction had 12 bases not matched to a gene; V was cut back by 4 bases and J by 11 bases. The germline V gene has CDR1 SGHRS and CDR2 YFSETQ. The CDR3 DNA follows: TGCGCCAGCAGCCTGGGGACTAGCGGGGGGGTTACAAATAAGCAGTTCTTC. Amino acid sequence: CASSLGTSGGVTNKQFF. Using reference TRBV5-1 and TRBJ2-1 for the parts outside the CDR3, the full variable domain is KAGVTQTPRYLIKTRGQQVTLSCSPISGHRSVSWYQQTPGQGLQFLFEYFSETQRNKGNFPGRFSGRQFSNSRSEMNVSTLELGDSALYLCASSLGTSGGVTNKQFFGPGTRLTVL.

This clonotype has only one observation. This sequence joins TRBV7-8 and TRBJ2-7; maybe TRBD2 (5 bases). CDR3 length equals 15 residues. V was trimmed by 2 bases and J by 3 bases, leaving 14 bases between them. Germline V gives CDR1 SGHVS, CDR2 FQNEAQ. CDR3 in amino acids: CASSLLEGLGYEQYF. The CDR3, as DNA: TGTGCCAGCAGCTTATTAGAAGGACTGGGCTACGAGCAGTACTTC.

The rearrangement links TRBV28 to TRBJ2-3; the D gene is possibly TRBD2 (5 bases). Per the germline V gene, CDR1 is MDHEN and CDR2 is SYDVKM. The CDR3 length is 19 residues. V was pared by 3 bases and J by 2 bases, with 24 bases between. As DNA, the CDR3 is TGTGCCAGCAGTTTTGGAATTGTTCGGCGGGTTCCTAACACAGATACGCAGTATTTT. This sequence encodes CASSFGIVRRVPNTDTQYF.

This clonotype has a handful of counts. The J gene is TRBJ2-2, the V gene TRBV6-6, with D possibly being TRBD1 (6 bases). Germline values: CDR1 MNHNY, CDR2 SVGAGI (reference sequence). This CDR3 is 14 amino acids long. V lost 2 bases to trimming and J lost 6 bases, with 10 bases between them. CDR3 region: CASSYLEGAGELFF. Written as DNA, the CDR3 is TGTGCCAGCAGTTACCTTGAGGGGGCCGGGGAGCTGTTTTTT.

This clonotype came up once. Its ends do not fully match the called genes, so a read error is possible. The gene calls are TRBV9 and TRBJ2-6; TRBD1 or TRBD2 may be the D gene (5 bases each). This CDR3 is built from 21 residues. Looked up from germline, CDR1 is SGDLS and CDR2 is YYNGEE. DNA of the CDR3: TGTGCCAGCAGCCCGAGGGGTTTGAGCATACCACATCACTCTGGGGCCAACGTCCCGACTTTC. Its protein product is CASSPRGLSIPHHSGANVPTF.

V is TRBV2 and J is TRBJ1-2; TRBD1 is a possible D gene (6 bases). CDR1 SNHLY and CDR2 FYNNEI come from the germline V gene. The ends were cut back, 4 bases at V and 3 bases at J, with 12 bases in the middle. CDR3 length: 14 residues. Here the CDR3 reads CASSAAGEHYGYTF. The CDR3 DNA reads TGTGCCAGCAGTGCGGCAGGGGAGCACTATGGCTACACCTTC.

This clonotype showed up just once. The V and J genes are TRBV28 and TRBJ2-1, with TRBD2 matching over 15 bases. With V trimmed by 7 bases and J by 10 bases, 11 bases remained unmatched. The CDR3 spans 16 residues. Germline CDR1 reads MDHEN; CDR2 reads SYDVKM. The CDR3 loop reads CASTRGGLAGGEEQFF. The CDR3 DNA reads TGTGCCAGCACCCGGGGAGGACTAGCGGGAGGGGAGGAGCAGTTCTTC.

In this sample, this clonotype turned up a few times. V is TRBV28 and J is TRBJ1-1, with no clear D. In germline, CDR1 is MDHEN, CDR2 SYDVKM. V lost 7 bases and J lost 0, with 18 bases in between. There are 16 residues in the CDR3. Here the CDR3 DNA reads TGTGCCAGCAACTCGCCTGCAGCCTTGGTGAACACTGAAGCTTTCTTT. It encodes CASNSPAALVNTEAFF. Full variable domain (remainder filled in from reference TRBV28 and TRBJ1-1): DVKVTQSSRYLVKRTGEKVFLECVQDMDHENMFWYRQDPGLGLRLIYFSYDVKMKEKGDIPEGYSVSREKKERFSLILESASTNQTSMYLCASNSPAALVNTEAFFGQGTRLTVV.